These T cell receptor beta chains were read from a single sample in a study of immune evolution from preneoplasia to lung adenocarcinoma. TCRdb keeps only in-frame clones here, not all; method: immunoSEQ multiplex PCR. The sample yields about 16,000 clones, about 86% seen once. The material sequenced was FFPE invasive lung adenocarcinoma tissue. Receptors were obtained from a person aged 70 to 79 with invasive lung adenocarcinoma. The CDR3 runs from the conserved cysteine through the conserved F or W. The D gene is left open where the match is weak. Expanded clones get a size class; other rows say once, few or many, or leave the size out.

j_gene: TRBJ2-1
abundance: -
d_gene: TRBD1
v_gene: TRBV29-1
CDR3nt: TGCAGCGTTGATAAAGGGACAGACATCCACAATGAGCAGTTCTTC
CDR3aa: CSVDKGTDIHNEQFF

j_gene: TRBJ1-3
abundance: -
d_gene: -
v_gene: TRBV28
CDR3nt: TGTGCCAGCAGCATGCAGAGCTCTGGAAACACCATATATTTT
CDR3aa: CASSMQSSGNTIYF

j_gene: TRBJ1-1
abundance: -
d_gene: -
v_gene: TRBV20-1
CDR3nt: TGCAGTGAGGACCGGAGGACTGAAGCTTTCTTT
CDR3aa: CSEDRRTEAFF

j_gene: TRBJ1-2
abundance: -
d_gene: -
v_gene: TRBV28
CDR3nt: TGTGCCAGCAGTTTAAACAGGGTCTATGGCTACACCTTC
CDR3aa: CASSLNRVYGYTF

j_gene: TRBJ2-5
abundance: -
d_gene: -
v_gene: TRBV5-4
CDR3nt: TGTGCCAGCAGCTTGGCGGGCGGGGATCCGGGTGAGACCCAGTACTTC
CDR3aa: CASSLAGGDPGETQYF

j_gene: TRBJ2-2
abundance: -
d_gene: -
v_gene: TRBV5-6
CDR3nt: TGTGCCAGCAGCTTGGAGCCACAGGTGATCGGGGAGCTGTTTTTT
CDR3aa: CASSLEPQVIGELFF

j_gene: TRBJ1-4
abundance: -
d_gene: -
v_gene: TRBV7-9
CDR3nt: TGTGCCAGCAGCTTAGGACCACCTGGGAATAATGAAAAACTGTTTTTT
CDR3aa: CASSLGPPGNNEKLFF

j_gene: TRBJ1-3
abundance: -
d_gene: -
v_gene: TRBV29-1
CDR3nt: TGCAGCGGGGCGGGGTCTGGAAACACCATATATTTT
CDR3aa: CSGAGSGNTIYF

j_gene: TRBJ1-1
abundance: -
d_gene: -
v_gene: TRBV5-1
CDR3nt: TGCGCCAGCAGAACAGGTTACACTGAAGCTTTCTTT
CDR3aa: CASRTGYTEAFF

j_gene: TRBJ1-4
abundance: -
d_gene: -
v_gene: TRBV28
CDR3nt: TGTGCCAGCATGGGGGGGCAAGGGGAAAAACTGTTTTTT
CDR3aa: CASMGGQGEKLFF

j_gene: TRBJ1-2
abundance: -
d_gene: -
v_gene: TRBV2
CDR3nt: TGTGCCAGCAGTGTGGTCAGGGACTATGGCTACACCTTC
CDR3aa: CASSVVRDYGYTF

j_gene: TRBJ2-5
abundance: -
d_gene: -
v_gene: TRBV5-4
CDR3nt: TGTGCCAGCAGCTTCAATCCCCTCCAAGAGACCCAGTACTTC
CDR3aa: CASSFNPLQETQYF

j_gene: TRBJ1-1
abundance: -
d_gene: -
v_gene: TRBV10-2
CDR3nt: TGCGCCAGCAGTGATGACTTGTCGAACACTGAAGCTTTCTTT
CDR3aa: CASSDDLSNTEAFF

j_gene: TRBJ2-3
abundance: -
d_gene: TRBD2
v_gene: TRBV7-9
CDR3nt: TGTGCCAGCAGCTTGACTAGCGGGGCGGGCGATACGCAGTATTTT
CDR3aa: CASSLTSGAGDTQYF

j_gene: TRBJ1-1
abundance: -
d_gene: -
v_gene: TRBV28
CDR3nt: TGTGCCAGCAGTATATTATTGGGTGGAACTGAAGCTTTCTTT
CDR3aa: CASSILLGGTEAFF

j_gene: TRBJ1-2
abundance: -
d_gene: TRBD1
v_gene: TRBV11-2
CDR3nt: TGTGCCAGCAGCCCCTCCGGACAGGGCTCTGGCTACACCTTC
CDR3aa: CASSPSGQGSGYTF

j_gene: TRBJ2-1
abundance: -
d_gene: -
v_gene: TRBV4-1
CDR3nt: TGCGCCAGCAGCCAAGTGGGGTCAGTTACATGGGCTGAGCAGTTCTTC
CDR3aa: CASSQVGSVTWAEQFF

j_gene: TRBJ1-5
abundance: -
d_gene: -
v_gene: TRBV6-1
CDR3nt: TGTGCCAGCAGTTATCAGGGTTTTAATCAGCCCCAGCATTTT
CDR3aa: CASSYQGFNQPQHF

j_gene: TRBJ1-5
abundance: -
d_gene: -
v_gene: TRBV2
CDR3nt: TGTGCCAGCAGTGCCACATATAGCAATCAGCCCCAGCATTTT
CDR3aa: CASSATYSNQPQHF

j_gene: TRBJ1-2
abundance: -
d_gene: -
v_gene: TRBV6-5
CDR3nt: TGTGCCAGCAGTTTCGGGACTCCAAGGGATGGCTACACCTTC
CDR3aa: CASSFGTPRDGYTF

j_gene: TRBJ2-5
abundance: -
d_gene: -
v_gene: TRBV18
CDR3nt: TGTGCCAGCTCACCACCCCAAGAGACCCAGTACTTC
CDR3aa: CASSPPQETQYF

j_gene: TRBJ2-7
abundance: -
d_gene: -
v_gene: TRBV7-8
CDR3nt: TGTGCCAGCAGCCCCGGCCCCCTTATTCCCTACGAGCAGTACTTC
CDR3aa: CASSPGPLIPYEQYF

j_gene: TRBJ2-7
abundance: -
d_gene: -
v_gene: TRBV10-3
CDR3nt: TGTGCCATCAGCGAGCAAGGGTTGGGAGAGCAGTACTTC
CDR3aa: CAISEQGLGEQYF

j_gene: TRBJ2-4
abundance: -
d_gene: -
v_gene: TRBV5-4
CDR3nt: TGTGCCAGCAGCCTACCGGGCCTAGGGGCCAAAAACATTCAGTACTTC
CDR3aa: CASSLPGLGAKNIQYF

j_gene: TRBJ1-4
abundance: -
d_gene: -
v_gene: TRBV4-1
CDR3nt: TGCGCCAGCAGCCAAATGGGAGGAATCTCAACTAATGAAAAACTGTTTTTT
CDR3aa: CASSQMGGISTNEKLFF

j_gene: TRBJ2-1
abundance: -
d_gene: -
v_gene: TRBV27
CDR3nt: TGTGCCAGCAGTTTACTGGGCAGGGTGACCAATGAGCAGTTCTTC
CDR3aa: CASSLLGRVTNEQFF

j_gene: TRBJ1-4
abundance: -
d_gene: TRBD1
v_gene: TRBV7-9
CDR3nt: TGTGCCAGCAGCCCGGGACAGGGGTTAGCAGCTAATGAAAAACTGTTTTTT
CDR3aa: CASSPGQGLAANEKLFF

j_gene: TRBJ2-5
abundance: -
d_gene: TRBD2
v_gene: TRBV5-4
CDR3nt: TGTGCCAGCAGTCGTGATGGGGGGGGCCAAGAGACCCAGTACTTC
CDR3aa: CASSRDGGGQETQYF

j_gene: TRBJ1-1
abundance: -
d_gene: -
v_gene: TRBV18
CDR3nt: TGTGCCAGCTCACCACTCACAAGGGAAGCTTTCTTT
CDR3aa: CASSPLTREAFF

j_gene: TRBJ2-7
abundance: -
d_gene: TRBD2
v_gene: TRBV4-1
CDR3nt: TGCGCCAGCAGCCAAGGGATAAGTGGGACTAGCGGGCACGAGCAGTACTTC
CDR3aa: CASSQGISGTSGHEQYF

j_gene: TRBJ2-5
abundance: once
d_gene: TRBD2
v_gene: TRBV7-3
CDR3nt: TGTGCCAGCAGCGCTATGCGGGGGGCTCAAGAGACCCAGTACTTC
CDR3aa: CASSAMRGAQETQYF

j_gene: TRBJ1-1
abundance: -
d_gene: -
v_gene: TRBV29-1
CDR3nt: TGCAGCGTACGAAGGCATCTTGGGGACACTGAAGCTTTCTTT
CDR3aa: CSVRRHLGDTEAFF

j_gene: TRBJ1-1
abundance: once
d_gene: -
v_gene: TRBV2
CDR3nt: TGTGCCAGCAGTGAAGAGGCAGGGATCAGTGAAGCTTTCTTT
CDR3aa: CASSEEAGISEAFF

j_gene: TRBJ1-1
abundance: -
d_gene: -
v_gene: TRBV19
CDR3nt: TGTGCCAGTAGTAACACAGCGAACACTGAAGCTTTCTTT
CDR3aa: CASSNTANTEAFF

j_gene: TRBJ2-1
abundance: -
d_gene: -
v_gene: TRBV4-1
CDR3nt: TGCGCCAGCAGCCGGATAGGAGGAAGTAGAAATGAGCAGTTCTTC
CDR3aa: CASSRIGGSRNEQFF

j_gene: TRBJ1-2
abundance: few
d_gene: -
v_gene: TRBV5-1
CDR3nt: TGCGCCAGCAGCGCCGGAGCCTCCGGGACGGCCTATGGCTACACCTTC
CDR3aa: CASSAGASGTAYGYTF

j_gene: TRBJ2-1
abundance: -
d_gene: TRBD1
v_gene: TRBV7-2
CDR3nt: TGTGCCAGCAGCTTTCCCGGGACAGGGGACAATGAGCAGTTCTTC
CDR3aa: CASSFPGTGDNEQFF

j_gene: TRBJ2-1
abundance: -
d_gene: -
v_gene: TRBV29-1
CDR3nt: TGCAGCGTTCCGAGGTTTGGGGGCAGTCAGAACAATGAGCAGTTCTTC
CDR3aa: CSVPRFGGSQNNEQFF

j_gene: TRBJ2-7
abundance: -
d_gene: -
v_gene: TRBV29-1
CDR3nt: TGCAGCGTCGGAGGTAGCAACGAGCAGTACTTC
CDR3aa: CSVGGSNEQYF

j_gene: TRBJ1-1
abundance: -
d_gene: -
v_gene: TRBV12-1
CDR3nt: TGTGCCAGCAGCGAACAGGGGGCCACGAACACTGAAGCTTTCTTT
CDR3aa: CASSEQGATNTEAFF

j_gene: TRBJ1-4
abundance: once
d_gene: TRBD1
v_gene: TRBV28
CDR3nt: TGTGCCAGCAGTCCGCCTCAGGGGGTCACTAATGAAAAACTGTTTTTT
CDR3aa: CASSPPQGVTNEKLFF